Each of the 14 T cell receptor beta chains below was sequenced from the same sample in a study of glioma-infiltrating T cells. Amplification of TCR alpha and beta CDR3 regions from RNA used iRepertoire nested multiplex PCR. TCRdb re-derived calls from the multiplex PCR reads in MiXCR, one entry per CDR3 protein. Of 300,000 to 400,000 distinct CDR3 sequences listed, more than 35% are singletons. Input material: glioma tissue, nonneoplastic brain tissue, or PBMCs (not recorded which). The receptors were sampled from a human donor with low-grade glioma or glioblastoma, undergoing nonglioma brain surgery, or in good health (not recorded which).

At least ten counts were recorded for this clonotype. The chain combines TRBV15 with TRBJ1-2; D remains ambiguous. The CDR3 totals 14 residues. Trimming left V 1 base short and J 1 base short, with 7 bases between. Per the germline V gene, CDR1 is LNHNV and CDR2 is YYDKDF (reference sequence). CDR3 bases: TGTGCCACCAGCAGAGCCGGGTTTAACTATGGCTACACCTTC. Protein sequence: CATSRAGFNYGYTF.

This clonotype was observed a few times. Here the CDR3 reads CSARDRIGRAINEQFF. The CDR3 DNA is TGCAGTGCTAGAGATCGGATCGGGAGGGCCATTAATGAGCAGTTCTTC. The chain uses TRBV20-1 and TRBJ2-1, with 8 positions matching TRBD2. The CDR3 length is 16 residues. The ends lost 0 bases at V and 7 bases at J; junction bases unmatched: 11. The germline gives CDR1 DFQATT, CDR2 SNEGSKA (reference sequence).

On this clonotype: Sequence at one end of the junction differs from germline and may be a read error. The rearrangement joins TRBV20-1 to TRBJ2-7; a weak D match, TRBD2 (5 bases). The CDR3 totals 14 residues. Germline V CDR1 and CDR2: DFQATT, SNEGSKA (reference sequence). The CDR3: CSARDSAGIYEQHF. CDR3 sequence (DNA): TGCAGTGCTAGAGATAGTGCGGGTATCTACGAGCAGCACTTC.

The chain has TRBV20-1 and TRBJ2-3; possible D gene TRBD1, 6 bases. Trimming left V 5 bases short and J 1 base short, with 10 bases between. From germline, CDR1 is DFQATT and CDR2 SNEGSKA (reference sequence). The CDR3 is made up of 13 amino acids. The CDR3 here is CSAPDSRTDTQYF. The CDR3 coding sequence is TGCAGTGCTCCGGACAGTCGCACAGATACGCAGTATTTT.

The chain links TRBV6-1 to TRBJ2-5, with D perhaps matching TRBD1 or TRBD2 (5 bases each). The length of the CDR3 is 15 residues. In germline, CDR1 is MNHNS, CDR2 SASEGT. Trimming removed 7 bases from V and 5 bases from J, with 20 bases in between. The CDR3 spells CASTPDGGRVETQYF. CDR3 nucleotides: TGTGCCAGCACTCCCGATGGGGGACGAGTCGAGACCCAGTACTTC.

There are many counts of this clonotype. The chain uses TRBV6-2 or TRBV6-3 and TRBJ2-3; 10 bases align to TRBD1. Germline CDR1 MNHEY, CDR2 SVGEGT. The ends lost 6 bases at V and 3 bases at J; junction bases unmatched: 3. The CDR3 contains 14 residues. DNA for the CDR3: TGTGCCAGCAGGCGGGACAGGGGTACAGATACGCAGTATTTT. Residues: CASRRDRGTDTQYF.

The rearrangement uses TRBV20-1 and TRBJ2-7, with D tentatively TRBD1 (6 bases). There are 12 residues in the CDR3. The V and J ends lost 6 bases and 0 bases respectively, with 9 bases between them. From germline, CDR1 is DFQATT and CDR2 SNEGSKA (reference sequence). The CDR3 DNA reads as TGCAGTGCGACAGGAGTCTCCTACGAGCAGTACTTC. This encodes CSATGVSYEQYF.

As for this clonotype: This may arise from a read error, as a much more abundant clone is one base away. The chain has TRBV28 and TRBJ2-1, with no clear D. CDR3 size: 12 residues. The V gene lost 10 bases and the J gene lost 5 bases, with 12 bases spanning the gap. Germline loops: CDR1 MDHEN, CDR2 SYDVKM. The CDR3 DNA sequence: TGTGCCACCATGCTCGGAGACAATGAGCAGTTCTTC. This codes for CATMLGDNEQFF.

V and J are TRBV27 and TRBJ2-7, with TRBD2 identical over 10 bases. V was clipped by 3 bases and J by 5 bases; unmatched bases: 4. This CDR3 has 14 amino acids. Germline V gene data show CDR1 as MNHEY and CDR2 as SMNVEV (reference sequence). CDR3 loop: CASSFLLAGHEQYF. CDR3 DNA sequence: TGTGCCAGCAGTTTCCTACTAGCGGGACACGAGCAGTACTTC.

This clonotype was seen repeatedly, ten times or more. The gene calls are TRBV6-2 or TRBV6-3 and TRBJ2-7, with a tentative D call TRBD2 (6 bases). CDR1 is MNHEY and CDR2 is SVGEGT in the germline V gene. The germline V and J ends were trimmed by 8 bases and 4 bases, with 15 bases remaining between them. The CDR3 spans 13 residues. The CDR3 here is CASLPGESYEQYF. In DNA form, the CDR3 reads TGTGCCAGCCTGCCGGGGGAGAGTTACGAGCAGTACTTC.

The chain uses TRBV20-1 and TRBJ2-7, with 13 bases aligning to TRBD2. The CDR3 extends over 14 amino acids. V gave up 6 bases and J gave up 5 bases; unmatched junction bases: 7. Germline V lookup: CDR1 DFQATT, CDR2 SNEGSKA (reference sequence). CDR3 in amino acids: CSAPRTSGSNEQYF. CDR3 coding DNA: TGCAGTGCCCCCCGGACTAGCGGGAGCAACGAGCAGTACTTC.

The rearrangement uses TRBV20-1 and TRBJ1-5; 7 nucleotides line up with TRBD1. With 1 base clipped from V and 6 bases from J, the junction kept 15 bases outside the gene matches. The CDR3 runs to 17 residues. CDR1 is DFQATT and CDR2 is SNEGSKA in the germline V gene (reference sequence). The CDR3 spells CSARGLNRGGPGQPQHF. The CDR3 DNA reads TGCAGTGCTAGAGGTCTCAACAGGGGCGGGCCGGGTCAGCCCCAGCATTTT.

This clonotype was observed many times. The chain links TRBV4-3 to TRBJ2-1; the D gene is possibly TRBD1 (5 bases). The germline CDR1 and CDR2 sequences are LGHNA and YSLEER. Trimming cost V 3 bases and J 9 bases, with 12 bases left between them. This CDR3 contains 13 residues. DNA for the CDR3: TGCGCCAGCAGCCACGCCACAGGAAGTGAGCAGTTCTTC. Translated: CASSHATGSEQFF.

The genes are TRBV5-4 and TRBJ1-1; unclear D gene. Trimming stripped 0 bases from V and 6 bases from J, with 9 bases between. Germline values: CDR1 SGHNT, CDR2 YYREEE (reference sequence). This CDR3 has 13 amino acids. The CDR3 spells CASSLGGRAEAFF. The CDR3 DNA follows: TGTGCCAGCAGCTTGGGAGGTCGCGCTGAAGCTTTCTTT.